This TCR beta chain was profiled in a study of cytomegalovirus exposure and HLA in healthy donors. Overall study results and limits: As confirmed in vitro, three CMV-associated chains were specific for CMV antigens. In presence/absence analyses, roughly uniform sequencing depth across donors was assumed.

The PCR had 60 Vbeta and 13 Jbeta primers. TCRdb's copy holds only in-frame clones and misses some; the assay was immunoSEQ multiplex PCR. This sample has approximately 180,000 clones, with around 81% found just once. Comments on this clone: No antigen is known for it.

Sequenced material: PBMCs. The TCR comes from a man between 18 and 35 years old in good health and CMV-seronegative.

This CDR3 reads CASSLGVRGGSRNEQFF. The CDR3 DNA reads as TGTGCCAGCAGCTTAGGCGTCCGGGGAGGGTCCCGAAATGAGCAGTTCTTC. This chain connects TRBV11-2 to TRBJ2-1, with TRBD2 identical over 7 bases. Germline assignment: CDR1 SGHAT and CDR2 FQNNGV. The CDR3 covers 17 residues. The junction had 13 bases not matched to a gene; V was cut back by 1 base and J by 7 bases.